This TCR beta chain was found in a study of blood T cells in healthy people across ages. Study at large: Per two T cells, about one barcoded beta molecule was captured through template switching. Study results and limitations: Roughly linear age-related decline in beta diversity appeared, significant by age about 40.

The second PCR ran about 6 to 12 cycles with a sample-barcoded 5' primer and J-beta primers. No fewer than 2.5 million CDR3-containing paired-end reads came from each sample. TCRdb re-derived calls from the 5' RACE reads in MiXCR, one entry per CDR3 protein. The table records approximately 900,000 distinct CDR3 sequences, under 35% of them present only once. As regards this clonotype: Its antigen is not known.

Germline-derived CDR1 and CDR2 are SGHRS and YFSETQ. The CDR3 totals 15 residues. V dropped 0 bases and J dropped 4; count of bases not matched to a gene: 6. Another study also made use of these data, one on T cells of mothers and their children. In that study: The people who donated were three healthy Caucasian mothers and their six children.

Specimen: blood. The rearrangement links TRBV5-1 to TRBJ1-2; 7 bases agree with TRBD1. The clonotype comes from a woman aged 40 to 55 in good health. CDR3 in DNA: TGCGCCAGCAGCTTGGCCCCCGGACAGGTCTATGGCTACACCTTC. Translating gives CASSLAPGQVYGYTF.